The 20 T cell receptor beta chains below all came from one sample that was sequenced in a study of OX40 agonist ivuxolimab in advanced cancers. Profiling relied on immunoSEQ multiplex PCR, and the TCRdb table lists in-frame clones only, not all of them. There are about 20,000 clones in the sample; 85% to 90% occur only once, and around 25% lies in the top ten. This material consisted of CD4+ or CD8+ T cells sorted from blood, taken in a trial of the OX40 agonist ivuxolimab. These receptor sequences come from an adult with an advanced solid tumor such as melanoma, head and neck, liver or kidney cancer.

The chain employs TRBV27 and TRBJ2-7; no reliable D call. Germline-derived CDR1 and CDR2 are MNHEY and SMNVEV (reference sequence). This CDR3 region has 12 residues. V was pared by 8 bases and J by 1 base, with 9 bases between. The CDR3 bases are TGTGCCAGCTTCAGTGTATCCTACGAGCAGTACTTC. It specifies CASFSVSYEQYF.

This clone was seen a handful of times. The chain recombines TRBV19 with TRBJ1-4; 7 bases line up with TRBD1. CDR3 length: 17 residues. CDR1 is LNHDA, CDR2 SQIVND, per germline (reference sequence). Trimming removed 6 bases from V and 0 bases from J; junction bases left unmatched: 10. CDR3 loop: CASRRDRAGATNEKLFF. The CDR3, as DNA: TGTGCCAGTAGACGTGACAGGGCGGGAGCAACTAATGAAAAACTGTTTTTT.

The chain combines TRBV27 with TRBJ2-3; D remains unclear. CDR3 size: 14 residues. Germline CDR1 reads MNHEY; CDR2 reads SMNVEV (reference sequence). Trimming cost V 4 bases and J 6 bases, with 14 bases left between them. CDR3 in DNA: TGTGCCAGCAGTTCCCTCAGAGACCTGGATACGCAGTATTTT. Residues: CASSSLRDLDTQYF.

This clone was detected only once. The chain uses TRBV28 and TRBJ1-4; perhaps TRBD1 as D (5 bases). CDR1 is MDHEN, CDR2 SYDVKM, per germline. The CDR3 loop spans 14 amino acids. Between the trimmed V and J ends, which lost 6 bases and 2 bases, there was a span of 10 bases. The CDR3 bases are TGTGCCAGCAGCTCCGAGGGGACTAATGAAAAACTGTTTTTT. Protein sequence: CASSSEGTNEKLFF.

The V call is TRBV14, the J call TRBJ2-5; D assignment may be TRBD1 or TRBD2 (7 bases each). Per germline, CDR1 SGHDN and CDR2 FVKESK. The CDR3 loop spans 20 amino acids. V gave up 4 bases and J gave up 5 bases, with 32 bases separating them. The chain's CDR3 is CASSLDTVRGGFSDGETQYF. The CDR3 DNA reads TGTGCCAGCAGCCTGGATACCGTCAGGGGGGGATTCTCGGATGGTGAGACCCAGTACTTC. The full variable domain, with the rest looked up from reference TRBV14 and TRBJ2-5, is EAGVTQFPSHSVIEKGQTVTLRCDPISGHDNLYWYRRVMGKEIKFLLHFVKESKQDESGMPNNRFLAERTGGTYSTLKVQPAELEDSGVYFCASSLDTVRGGFSDGETQYFGPGTRLLVL.

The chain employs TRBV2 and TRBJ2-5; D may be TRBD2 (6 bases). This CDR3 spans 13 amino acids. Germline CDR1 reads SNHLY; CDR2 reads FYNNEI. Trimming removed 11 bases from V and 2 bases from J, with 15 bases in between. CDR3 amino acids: CAATGSIQETQYF. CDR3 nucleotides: TGTGCCGCAACCGGGAGTATACAAGAGACCCAGTACTTC. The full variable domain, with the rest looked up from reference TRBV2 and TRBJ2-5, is EPEVTQTPSHQVTQMGQEVILRCVPISNHLYFYWYRQILGQKVEFLVSFYNNEISEKSEIFDDQFSVERPDGSNFTLKIRSTKLEDSAMYFCAATGSIQETQYFGPGTRLLVL.

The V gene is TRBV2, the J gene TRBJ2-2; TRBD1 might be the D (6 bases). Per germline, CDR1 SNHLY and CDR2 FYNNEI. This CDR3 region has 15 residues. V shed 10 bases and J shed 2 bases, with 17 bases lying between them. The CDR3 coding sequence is TGTGCCAACTTAGTGGGGGCAGCAAACACCGGGGAGCTGTTTTTT. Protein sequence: CANLVGAANTGELFF.

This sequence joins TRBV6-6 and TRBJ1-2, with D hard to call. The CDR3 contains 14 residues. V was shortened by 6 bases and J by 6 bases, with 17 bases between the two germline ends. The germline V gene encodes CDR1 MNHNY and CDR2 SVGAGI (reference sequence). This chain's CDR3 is CASRNEGFVDGYTF. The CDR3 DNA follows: TGTGCCAGCAGGAACGAAGGGTTTGTGGATGGCTACACCTTC.

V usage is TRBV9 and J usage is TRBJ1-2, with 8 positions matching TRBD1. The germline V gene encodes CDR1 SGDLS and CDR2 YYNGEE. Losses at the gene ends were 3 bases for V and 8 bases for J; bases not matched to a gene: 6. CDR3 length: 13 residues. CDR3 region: CASSAGTGGGYTF. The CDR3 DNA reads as TGTGCCAGCAGCGCGGGGACAGGCGGAGGCTACACCTTC.

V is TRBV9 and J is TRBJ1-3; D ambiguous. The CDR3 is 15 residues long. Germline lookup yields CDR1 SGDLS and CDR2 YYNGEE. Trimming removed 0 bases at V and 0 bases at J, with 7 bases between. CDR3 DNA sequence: TGTGCCAGCAGCGTAGACGGGGACTCTGGAAACACCATATATTTT. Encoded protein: CASSVDGDSGNTIYF.

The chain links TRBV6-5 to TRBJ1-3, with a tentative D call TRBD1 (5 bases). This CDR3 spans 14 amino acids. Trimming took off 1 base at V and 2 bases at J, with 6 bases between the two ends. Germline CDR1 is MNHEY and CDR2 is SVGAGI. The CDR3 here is CASSYLGAGNTIYF. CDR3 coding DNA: TGTGCCAGCAGTTACTTGGGGGCTGGAAACACCATATATTTT.

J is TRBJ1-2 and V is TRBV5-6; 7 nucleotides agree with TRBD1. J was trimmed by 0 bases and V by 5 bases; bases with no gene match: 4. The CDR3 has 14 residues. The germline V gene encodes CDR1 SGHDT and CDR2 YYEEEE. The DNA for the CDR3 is TGTGCCAGCAGTTCCGGGACAGCTAACTATGGCTACACCTTC. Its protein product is CASSSGTANYGYTF. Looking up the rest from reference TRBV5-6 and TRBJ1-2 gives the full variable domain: DAGVTQSPTHLIKTRGQQVTLRCSPKSGHDTVSWYQQALGQGPQFIFQYYEEEERQRGNFPDRFSGHQFPNYSSELNVNALLLGDSALYLCASSSGTANYGYTFGSGTRLTVV.

Here the CDR3 reads CASSPSHWTAANYGYTF. CDR3 nucleotide sequence: TGTGCCAGTAGTCCCTCTCATTGGACAGCTGCTAACTATGGCTACACCTTC. The chain couples TRBV19 to TRBJ1-2; tentatively, D is TRBD1 (6 bases). Germline assignment: CDR1 LNHDA and CDR2 SQIVND (reference sequence). V was cut by 5 bases and J by 0 bases, with 19 bases left in between. The CDR3 length is 17 residues. Combining the CDR3 with reference TRBV19 and TRBJ1-2 gives the whole variable domain DGGITQSPKYLFRKEGQNVTLSCEQNLNHDAMYWYRQDPGQGLRLIYYSQIVNDFQKGDIAEGYSVSREKKESFPLTVTSAQKNPTAFYLCASSPSHWTAANYGYTFGSGTRLTVV.

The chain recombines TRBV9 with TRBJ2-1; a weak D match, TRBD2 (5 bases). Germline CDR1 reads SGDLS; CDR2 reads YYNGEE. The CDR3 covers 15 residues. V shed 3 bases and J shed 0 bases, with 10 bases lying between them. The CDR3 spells CASSASGSSYNEQFF. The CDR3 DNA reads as TGTGCCAGCAGCGCTTCGGGAAGCTCCTACAATGAGCAGTTCTTC.

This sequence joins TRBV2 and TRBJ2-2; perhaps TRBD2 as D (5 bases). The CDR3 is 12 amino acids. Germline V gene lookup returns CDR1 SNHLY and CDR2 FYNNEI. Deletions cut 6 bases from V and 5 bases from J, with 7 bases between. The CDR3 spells CASRLVTGELFF. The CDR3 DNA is TGTGCCAGCAGACTAGTTACCGGGGAGCTGTTTTTT.

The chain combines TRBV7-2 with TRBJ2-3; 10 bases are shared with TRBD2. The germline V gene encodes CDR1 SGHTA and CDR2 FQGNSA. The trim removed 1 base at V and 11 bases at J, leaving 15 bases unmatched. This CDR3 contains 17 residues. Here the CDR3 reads CASSLEWLAGARDWQYF. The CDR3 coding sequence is TGTGCCAGCAGCTTAGAGTGGCTAGCGGGAGCAAGGGATTGGCAGTATTTT.

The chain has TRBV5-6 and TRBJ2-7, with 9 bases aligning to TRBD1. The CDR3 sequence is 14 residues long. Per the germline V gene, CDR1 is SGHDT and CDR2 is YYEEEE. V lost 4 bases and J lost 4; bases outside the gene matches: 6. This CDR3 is CASSMGQGFYEQYF. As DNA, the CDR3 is TGTGCCAGCAGCATGGGACAGGGTTTTTACGAGCAGTACTTC.

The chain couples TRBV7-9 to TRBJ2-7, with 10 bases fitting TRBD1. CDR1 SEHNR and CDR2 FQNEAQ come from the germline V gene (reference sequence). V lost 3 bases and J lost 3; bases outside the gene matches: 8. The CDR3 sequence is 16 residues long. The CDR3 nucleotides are TGTGCCAGCAGCTTCTTAGCCGGGACAGGGGTCTACGAGCAGTACTTC. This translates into CASSFLAGTGVYEQYF.

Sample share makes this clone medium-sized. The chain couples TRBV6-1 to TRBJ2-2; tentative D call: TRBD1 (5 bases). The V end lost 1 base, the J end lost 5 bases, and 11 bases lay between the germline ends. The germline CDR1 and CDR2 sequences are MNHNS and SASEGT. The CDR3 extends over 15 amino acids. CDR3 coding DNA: TGTGCCAGCAGTGAAGTTCCAGGGCGGACCGGGGAGCTGTTTTTT. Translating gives CASSEVPGRTGELFF.

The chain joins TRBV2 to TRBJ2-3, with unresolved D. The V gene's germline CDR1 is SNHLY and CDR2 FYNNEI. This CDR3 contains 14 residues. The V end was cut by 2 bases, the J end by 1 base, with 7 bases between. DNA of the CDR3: TGTGCCAGCAGTGAACTCGTTCGCACAGATACGCAGTATTTT. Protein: CASSELVRTDTQYF.